These T cell receptor beta chains were read from a single sample in a study of blood T cell repertoires in COVID-19. Sequencing used immunoSEQ multiplex PCR; TCRdb keeps in-frame clones, though not all of them. Of about 160,000 clones listed, 82% were seen once; the top ten hold roughly 15%. Sequencing was performed on peripheral blood. These receptors came from a human donor with acute or convalescent COVID-19. The donor label of this sample is uncertain. The CDR3 runs from the conserved cysteine through the conserved F or W. The D gene is left open where the match is weak. Some rows have no size entry. The others give once, few or many, or a class for an expanded clone.

d_call: TRBD1
cdr3_length: 18
j_call: TRBJ2-5
clone_size: -
v_call: TRBV7-9
cdr3_aa: CASRERHTGQGVEETQYF
cdr3_nt: TGTGCCAGCAGGGAAAGACACACGGGACAGGGAGTAGAAGAGACCCAGTACTTC

d_call: -
cdr3_length: 15
j_call: TRBJ2-7
clone_size: once
v_call: TRBV19
cdr3_aa: CASSTLGDATSGQYF
cdr3_nt: TGTGCCAGTAGTACGCTCGGAGATGCTACGTCTGGGCAGTACTTC

d_call: -
cdr3_length: 17
j_call: TRBJ1-2
clone_size: -
v_call: TRBV30
cdr3_aa: CAWNLGQGIVDNYGYTF
cdr3_nt: TGTGCCTGGAACCTGGGGCAGGGGATCGTGGATAACTATGGCTACACCTTC

d_call: TRBD1
cdr3_length: 18
j_call: TRBJ1-5
clone_size: -
v_call: TRBV27
cdr3_aa: CASSGSGTGVYSNQPQHF
cdr3_nt: TGTGCCAGCAGCGGCTCCGGGACAGGGGTTTATAGCAATCAGCCCCAGCATTTT

d_call: TRBD1
cdr3_length: 16
j_call: TRBJ1-3
clone_size: once
v_call: TRBV5-1
cdr3_aa: CASRTGQGLRGNTIYF
cdr3_nt: TGCGCCAGCAGGACCGGACAGGGCTTGCGGGGAAACACCATATATTTT

d_call: TRBD1
cdr3_length: 14
j_call: TRBJ2-5
clone_size: once
v_call: TRBV6-5
cdr3_aa: CASRRQGRGETQYF
cdr3_nt: TGTGCCAGCAGGAGACAGGGAAGGGGAGAGACCCAGTACTTC

d_call: -
cdr3_length: 15
j_call: TRBJ1-1
clone_size: -
v_call: TRBV9
cdr3_aa: CASSVAPGVSTEAFF
cdr3_nt: TGTGCCAGCAGCGTAGCGCCAGGGGTTAGCACTGAAGCTTTCTTT

d_call: -
cdr3_length: 14
j_call: TRBJ1-4
clone_size: -
v_call: TRBV6-6
cdr3_aa: CASRWTGGNEKLFF
cdr3_nt: TGTGCCAGCAGATGGACGGGGGGGAATGAAAAACTGTTTTTT

d_call: -
cdr3_length: 15
j_call: TRBJ1-6
clone_size: -
v_call: TRBV6-2/TRBV6-3
cdr3_aa: CASSYGQGFNSPLHF
cdr3_nt: TGTGCCAGCAGTTACGGCCAGGGATTTAATTCACCCCTCCACTTT

d_call: TRBD1
cdr3_length: 16
j_call: TRBJ1-1
clone_size: -
v_call: TRBV2
cdr3_aa: CASMLDRALMNTEAFF
cdr3_nt: TGTGCCAGCATGCTAGACAGGGCACTAATGAACACTGAAGCTTTCTTT

d_call: -
cdr3_length: 13
j_call: TRBJ1-1
clone_size: -
v_call: TRBV10-3
cdr3_aa: CAIRPVQATEAFF
cdr3_nt: TGTGCCATCAGACCGGTTCAGGCCACTGAAGCTTTCTTT

d_call: -
cdr3_length: 14
j_call: TRBJ2-5
clone_size: -
v_call: TRBV5-1
cdr3_aa: CASSLRTRQETQYF
cdr3_nt: TGCGCCAGCAGCTTGAGGACACGACAAGAGACCCAGTACTTC

d_call: TRBD1
cdr3_length: 15
j_call: TRBJ2-3
clone_size: -
v_call: TRBV5-4
cdr3_aa: CASSLGKGATDTQYF
cdr3_nt: TGTGCCAGCAGCTTGGGTAAGGGGGCCACAGATACGCAGTATTTT

d_call: -
cdr3_length: 14
j_call: TRBJ1-1
clone_size: -
v_call: TRBV6-5
cdr3_aa: CASTKTAMNTEAFF
cdr3_nt: TGTGCCAGCACCAAGACAGCGATGAACACTGAAGCCTTCTTT

d_call: TRBD1
cdr3_length: 16
j_call: TRBJ1-6
clone_size: -
v_call: TRBV30
cdr3_aa: CAWSPDRQGGNSPLHF
cdr3_nt: TGTGCCTGGAGTCCTGATCGACAGGGGGGAAATTCACCCCTCCACTTT

d_call: TRBD1
cdr3_length: 16
j_call: TRBJ2-6
clone_size: -
v_call: TRBV30
cdr3_aa: CAWSVTGNSGANVLTF
cdr3_nt: TGTGCCTGGAGTGTGACAGGGAACTCTGGGGCCAACGTCCTGACTTTC

d_call: -
cdr3_length: 14
j_call: TRBJ1-1
clone_size: -
v_call: TRBV5-1
cdr3_aa: CASTTIGQNTEAFF
cdr3_nt: TGCGCCAGCACTACAATCGGACAGAACACTGAAGCTTTCTTT

d_call: -
cdr3_length: 13
j_call: TRBJ2-3
clone_size: -
v_call: TRBV6-5
cdr3_aa: CASSYGGTDTQYF
cdr3_nt: TGTGCCAGCAGTTACGGGGGGACAGATACGCAGTATTTT

d_call: -
cdr3_length: 15
j_call: TRBJ1-6
clone_size: medium-sized
v_call: TRBV5-5
cdr3_aa: CASSSTSAERSPLHF
cdr3_nt: TGTGCCAGCAGTTCGACTTCCGCCGAGAGATCACCCCTCCACTTT

d_call: -
cdr3_length: 13
j_call: TRBJ1-1
clone_size: -
v_call: TRBV2
cdr3_aa: CATGEGWNTEAFF
cdr3_nt: TGTGCCACCGGGGAGGGATGGAACACTGAAGCTTTCTTT

d_call: TRBD1
cdr3_length: 13
j_call: TRBJ1-2
clone_size: -
v_call: TRBV30
cdr3_aa: CAWSEQGTDGYTF
cdr3_nt: TGTGCCTGGAGTGAACAGGGGACGGATGGCTACACCTTC

d_call: TRBD1
cdr3_length: 15
j_call: TRBJ1-2
clone_size: -
v_call: TRBV19
cdr3_aa: CASSTPGGAFYGYTF
cdr3_nt: TGTGCCAGTAGTACCCCAGGGGGCGCTTTCTATGGCTACACCTTC

d_call: -
cdr3_length: 13
j_call: TRBJ1-6
clone_size: -
v_call: TRBV7-3
cdr3_aa: CASSPTYNSPLHF
cdr3_nt: TGTGCCAGCAGCCCTACTTATAATTCACCCCTCCACTTT

d_call: TRBD1
cdr3_length: 13
j_call: TRBJ1-1
clone_size: -
v_call: TRBV19
cdr3_aa: CASSHRGSTEAFF
cdr3_nt: TGTGCCAGTAGTCACAGGGGTAGTACTGAAGCTTTCTTT

d_call: TRBD1
cdr3_length: 13
j_call: TRBJ2-7
clone_size: once
v_call: TRBV10-3
cdr3_aa: CAIRQGTSYEQYF
cdr3_nt: TGTGCCATCCGACAGGGAACGTCCTACGAGCAGTACTTC

d_call: -
cdr3_length: 15
j_call: TRBJ1-6
clone_size: -
v_call: TRBV6-1
cdr3_aa: CASSEAQTERSPLHF
cdr3_nt: TGTGCCAGCAGTGAAGCCCAGACAGAACGATCACCCCTCCACTTT

d_call: -
cdr3_length: 14
j_call: TRBJ1-2
clone_size: -
v_call: TRBV3-1/TRBV3-2
cdr3_aa: CASSPRVMVYGYTF
cdr3_nt: TGTGCCAGCAGCCCCAGGGTAATGGTCTATGGCTACACCTTC

d_call: TRBD2
cdr3_length: 15
j_call: TRBJ2-2
clone_size: once
v_call: TRBV11-3
cdr3_aa: CASSPRGANTGELFF
cdr3_nt: TGTGCCAGCAGCCCGCGGGGGGCGAACACCGGGGAGCTGTTTTTT

d_call: -
cdr3_length: 16
j_call: TRBJ1-3
clone_size: few
v_call: TRBV5-1
cdr3_aa: CASSLEGTRAGNTIYF
cdr3_nt: TGCGCCAGCAGCTTGGAGGGTACCAGGGCCGGAAACACCATATATTTT

d_call: -
cdr3_length: 13
j_call: TRBJ1-1
clone_size: -
v_call: TRBV30
cdr3_aa: CAWTNNMNTEAFF
cdr3_nt: TGTGCCTGGACAAATAACATGAACACTGAAGCTTTCTTT

d_call: -
cdr3_length: 13
j_call: TRBJ2-7
clone_size: -
v_call: TRBV7-8
cdr3_aa: CASSPPRADEQYF
cdr3_nt: TGTGCCAGCAGCCCACCGAGGGCCGACGAGCAGTACTTC

d_call: -
cdr3_length: 14
j_call: TRBJ1-2
clone_size: -
v_call: TRBV2
cdr3_aa: CASSEDRANYGYTF
cdr3_nt: TGTGCCAGCAGTGAGGATCGGGCTAACTATGGCTACACCTTC

d_call: -
cdr3_length: 12
j_call: TRBJ2-5
clone_size: few
v_call: TRBV7-9
cdr3_aa: CASSSGRETQYF
cdr3_nt: TGTGCCAGCAGCTCGGGGAGGGAGACCCAGTACTTC

d_call: -
cdr3_length: 15
j_call: TRBJ2-5
clone_size: -
v_call: TRBV5-6
cdr3_aa: CASSLRGTYQETQYF
cdr3_nt: TGTGCCAGCAGCTTGCGGGGGACGTACCAAGAGACCCAGTACTTC

d_call: TRBD1
cdr3_length: 13
j_call: TRBJ1-2
clone_size: -
v_call: TRBV6-1
cdr3_aa: CASVDRGTYGYTF
cdr3_nt: TGTGCCAGCGTCGACAGGGGGACCTATGGCTACACCTTC

d_call: TRBD2
cdr3_length: 17
j_call: TRBJ2-5
clone_size: -
v_call: TRBV7-8
cdr3_aa: CASSQHGRGGQRETQYF
cdr3_nt: TGTGCCAGCAGCCAGCACGGGCGGGGGGGCCAGCGGGAGACCCAGTACTTC

d_call: -
cdr3_length: 14
j_call: TRBJ1-1
clone_size: -
v_call: TRBV2
cdr3_aa: CATCWPGANTEAFF
cdr3_nt: TGTGCCACTTGTTGGCCAGGGGCAAACACTGAAGCTTTCTTT

d_call: -
cdr3_length: 15
j_call: TRBJ2-7
clone_size: -
v_call: TRBV5-1
cdr3_aa: CASSSNRYLGGEQYF
cdr3_nt: TGCGCCAGCAGCTCGAATAGGTACCTGGGGGGCGAGCAGTACTTC

d_call: -
cdr3_length: 15
j_call: TRBJ1-6
clone_size: -
v_call: TRBV7-8
cdr3_aa: CASSLGRSYNSPLHF
cdr3_nt: TGTGCCAGCAGCTTAGGGCGGTCCTATAATTCACCCCTCCACTTT

d_call: -
cdr3_length: 13
j_call: TRBJ1-5
clone_size: -
v_call: TRBV14
cdr3_aa: CASSQAGWEPQHF
cdr3_nt: TGTGCCAGCAGTCAGGCAGGGTGGGAGCCCCAGCATTTT

d_call: -
cdr3_length: 14
j_call: TRBJ1-1
clone_size: -
v_call: TRBV29-1
cdr3_aa: CSANSGLSNTEAFF
cdr3_nt: TGCAGCGCCAACTCAGGGCTGAGTAACACTGAAGCTTTCTTT

d_call: TRBD1
cdr3_length: 15
j_call: TRBJ2-5
clone_size: -
v_call: TRBV18
cdr3_aa: CASSKNPGQGETQYF
cdr3_nt: TGTGCCAGCTCAAAGAATCCGGGACAGGGAGAGACCCAGTACTTC

d_call: -
cdr3_length: 12
j_call: TRBJ1-2
clone_size: -
v_call: TRBV5-6
cdr3_aa: CASSYTGYGYTF
cdr3_nt: TGTGCCAGCAGCTACACAGGATATGGCTACACCTTC

d_call: -
cdr3_length: 17
j_call: TRBJ2-2
clone_size: -
v_call: TRBV19
cdr3_aa: CASSSRDSSANTGELFF
cdr3_nt: TGTGCCAGTAGTTCGCGGGACAGCTCCGCGAACACCGGGGAGCTGTTTTTT

d_call: TRBD1
cdr3_length: 14
j_call: TRBJ1-4
clone_size: -
v_call: TRBV6-5
cdr3_aa: CASRPRGRYEKLFF
cdr3_nt: TGTGCCAGCAGACCAAGGGGGCGGTACGAAAAACTGTTTTTT

d_call: -
cdr3_length: 11
j_call: TRBJ1-2
clone_size: many
v_call: TRBV27
cdr3_aa: CASSGAYGYTF
cdr3_nt: TGTGCCAGCAGTGGGGCCTATGGCTACACCTTC